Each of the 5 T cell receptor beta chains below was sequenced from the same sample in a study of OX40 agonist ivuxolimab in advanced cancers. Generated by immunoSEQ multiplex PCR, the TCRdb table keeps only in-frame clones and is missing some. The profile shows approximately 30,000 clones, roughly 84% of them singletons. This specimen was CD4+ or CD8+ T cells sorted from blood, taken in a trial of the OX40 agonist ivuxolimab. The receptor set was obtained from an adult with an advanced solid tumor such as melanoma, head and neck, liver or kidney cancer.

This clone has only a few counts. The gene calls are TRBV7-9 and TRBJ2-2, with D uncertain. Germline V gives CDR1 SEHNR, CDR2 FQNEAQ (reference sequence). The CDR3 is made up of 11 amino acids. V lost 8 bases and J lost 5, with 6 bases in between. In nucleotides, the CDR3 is TGTGCCAGCCCTTCGACCGGGGAGCTGTTTTTT. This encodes CASPSTGELFF.

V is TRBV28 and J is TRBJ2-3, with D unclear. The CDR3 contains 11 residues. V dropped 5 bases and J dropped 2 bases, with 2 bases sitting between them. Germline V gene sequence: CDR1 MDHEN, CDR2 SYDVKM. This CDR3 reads CASSHTDTQYF. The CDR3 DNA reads TGTGCCAGCAGTCACACAGATACGCAGTATTTT.

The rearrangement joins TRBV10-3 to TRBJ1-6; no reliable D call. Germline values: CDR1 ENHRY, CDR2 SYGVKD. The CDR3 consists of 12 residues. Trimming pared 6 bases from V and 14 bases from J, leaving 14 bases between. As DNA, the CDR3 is TGTGCCATCAGAGAACCGAACCAAGCCCTCCACTTT. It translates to CAIREPNQALHF.

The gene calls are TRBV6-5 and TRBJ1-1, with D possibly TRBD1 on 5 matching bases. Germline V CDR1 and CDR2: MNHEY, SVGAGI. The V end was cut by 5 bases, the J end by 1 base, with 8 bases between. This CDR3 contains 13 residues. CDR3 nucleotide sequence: TGTGCCAGCAGTGAAGGACAGAACACTGAAGCTTTCTTT. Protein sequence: CASSEGQNTEAFF.

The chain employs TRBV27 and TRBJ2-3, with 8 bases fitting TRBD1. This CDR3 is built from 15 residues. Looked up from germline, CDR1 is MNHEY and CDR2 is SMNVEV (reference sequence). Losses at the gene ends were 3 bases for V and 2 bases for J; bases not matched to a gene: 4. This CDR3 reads CASSLIQGATDTQYF. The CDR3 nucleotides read TGTGCCAGCAGTTTGATCCAGGGGGCCACAGATACGCAGTATTTT.